What follows are 14 T cell receptor beta chains derived from one specimen sequenced in a study of cytomegalovirus exposure and HLA in healthy donors. Both 60 Vbeta primers and 13 Jbeta primers went into the PCR. Only in-frame clones appear in the TCRdb table, and some are missing; sequencing was by immunoSEQ multiplex PCR. The data show some 60,000 clones, 80% seen once. The sample comprised PBMCs. Receptor source: a woman between 40 and 50 years old in good health and CMV-seronegative.

The chain carries TRBV5-1 and TRBJ2-1; TRBD1 agrees at 9 bases. The CDR3 runs to 16 residues. J gave up 6 bases and V 4 bases, and 11 bases lay outside the gene matches. CDR1 and CDR2 from the germline V gene are SGHRS and YFSETQ. CDR3 in amino acids: CASSPGTGIRGNEQFF. The CDR3 nucleotides read TGCGCCAGCAGCCCCGGGACAGGGATCCGGGGCAATGAGCAGTTCTTC.

This clone was picked up one time. V is TRBV5-6 and J is TRBJ2-3; D is ambiguous. The CDR3 extends over 14 amino acids. CDR1 and CDR2 from the germline V gene are SGHDT and YYEEEE. V lost 3 bases to trimming and J lost 4 bases, with 12 bases between them. CDR3 sequence (DNA): TGTGCCAGCAGCTCGACTCGATCCCCAGATACGCAGTATTTT. Residues: CASSSTRSPDTQYF. Using reference TRBV5-6 and TRBJ2-3 for the parts outside the CDR3, the full variable domain is DAGVTQSPTHLIKTRGQQVTLRCSPKSGHDTVSWYQQALGQGPQFIFQYYEEEERQRGNFPDRFSGHQFPNYSSELNVNALLLGDSALYLCASSSTRSPDTQYFGPGTRLTVL.

V is TRBV10-3 and J is TRBJ2-7; TRBD1 is a possible D gene (6 bases). CDR3 length equals 11 residues. Per the germline V gene, CDR1 is ENHRY and CDR2 is SYGVKD. V lost 10 bases to trimming and J lost 3 bases, with 10 bases between them. The CDR3 nucleotides are TGTGCCACAGGGGCCGACTACGAGCAGTACTTC. Its protein product is CATGADYEQYF.

This chain links TRBV2 with TRBJ2-1; 8 bases align to TRBD2. Looked up from germline, CDR1 is SNHLY and CDR2 is FYNNEI. The CDR3 runs to 15 residues. J gave up 7 bases and V 5 bases, and 10 bases lay outside the gene matches. CDR3 nucleotide sequence: TGTGCCAGCAGTCGGATAGCGGGATTGGAGAATGAGCAGTTCTTC. Protein sequence: CASSRIAGLENEQFF.

The chain couples TRBV2 to TRBJ2-1; D might be TRBD2 (6 bases). V gave up 7 bases and J gave up 7 bases, with 14 bases separating them. The CDR3 sequence is 13 residues long. Per germline, CDR1 SNHLY and CDR2 FYNNEI. The CDR3 sequence: CASNSLALNEQFF. CDR3 DNA: TGTGCCAGCAACTCGCTAGCGCTGAATGAGCAGTTCTTC.

Here the CDR3 reads CASSGTSGRGSYNEQFF. For the CDR3, the DNA is TGCGCCAGCAGCGGGACTAGCGGGAGAGGATCCTACAATGAGCAGTTCTTC. The chain combines TRBV5-1 with TRBJ2-1; 14 nucleotides align to TRBD2. Germline V gives CDR1 SGHRS, CDR2 YFSETQ. Trimming removed 4 bases from V and 1 base from J; junction bases left unmatched: 4. The CDR3 has 17 residues.

The rearrangement joins TRBV7-3 to TRBJ2-1; D perhaps matches TRBD2 (5 bases). The CDR3 length is 13 residues. The V gene's germline CDR1 is SGHTA and CDR2 FQGTGA. Between the trimmed V and J ends, which lost 0 bases and 5 bases, there was a span of 5 bases. The CDR3 is CASSLTGNNEQFF. CDR3 DNA sequence: TGTGCCAGCAGCTTAACCGGGAACAATGAGCAGTTCTTC.

As to this clone: The identical CDR3 is also encoded by other nucleotide sequences in the sample. The J gene is TRBJ2-5, the V gene TRBV28; the D is unclear. CDR3 size: 11 residues. Trimming took off 3 bases at V and 4 bases at J, with 3 bases between the two ends. The germline CDR1 and CDR2 sequences are MDHEN and SYDVKM. The CDR3 DNA is TGTGCCAGCAGTTTTCTAGAGACCCAGTACTTC. Translated, it gives CASSFLETQYF.

CDR3 DNA: TGTGCCAGCAGCTTCCCTTACGATGGGACAGATATTAACAATGAGCAGTTCTTC. Its translation is CASSFPYDGTDINNEQFF. The chain links TRBV11-1 to TRBJ2-1; 7 nucleotides line up with TRBD1. CDR1 and CDR2 (germline): SGHAT, FQDESV (reference sequence). This CDR3 has 18 residues. J was trimmed by 5 bases and V by 3 bases; bases with no gene match: 16.

The J gene is TRBJ2-1, the V gene TRBV18, with D possibly being TRBD2 (6 bases). This CDR3 spans 16 amino acids. Germline CDR1 is KGHSH and CDR2 is LQKENI. Trimming pared 3 bases from V and 7 bases from J, leaving 19 bases between. The CDR3 is CASSPPTSGWANEQFF. As DNA, the CDR3 is TGTGCCAGCTCACCCCCCACCAGCGGGTGGGCTAATGAGCAGTTCTTC. Variable domain in full (rest from reference TRBV18 and TRBJ2-1): NAGVMQNPRHLVRRRGQEARLRCSPMKGHSHVYWYRQLPEEGLKFMVYLQKENIIDESGMPKERFSAEFPKEGPSILRIQQVVRGDSAAYFCASSPPTSGWANEQFFGPGTRLTVL.

This chain joins TRBV5-1 and TRBJ1-2; D not certain. V was clipped by 3 bases and J by 2 bases, with 11 bases between them. The CDR3 consists of 14 residues. Germline assignment: CDR1 SGHRS and CDR2 YFSETQ. CDR3 sequence reads: CASSSSGKNYGYTF. Written as DNA, the CDR3 is TGCGCCAGCAGCTCGTCCGGGAAAAACTATGGCTACACCTTC.

The chain links TRBV27 to TRBJ1-1; D is possibly TRBD1 (5 bases). This CDR3 region has 16 residues. The V and J ends lost 5 bases and 3 bases respectively, with 19 bases between them. CDR1 is MNHEY, CDR2 SMNVEV, per germline (reference sequence). CDR3 region: CASSPFSSARDTEAFF. The CDR3 nucleotides read TGTGCCAGCAGTCCCTTCTCCAGCGCCAGGGACACTGAAGCTTTCTTT.

The chain employs TRBV9 and TRBJ2-2; the D is unclear. V was shortened by 4 bases and J by 0 bases, with 10 bases between the two germline ends. The germline V gene encodes CDR1 SGDLS and CDR2 YYNGEE. The CDR3 totals 15 residues. Here the CDR3 DNA reads TGTGCCAGCAGCCTATCCGGAGCGAACACCGGGGAGCTGTTTTTT. Residues: CASSLSGANTGELFF.

This clone was seen only a few times. V and J are TRBV29-1 and TRBJ1-1; a weak D match, TRBD1 (6 bases). V lost 4 bases and J 6 bases, leaving 21 bases between the germline ends. Germline CDR1 SQVTM, CDR2 ANQGSEA. The CDR3 is made up of 15 amino acids. DNA for the CDR3: TGCAGCGTTGTCCCTCTCTCACAGGGTGAACCTGAAGCTTTCTTT. This encodes CSVVPLSQGEPEAFF.